Listed here are 20 T cell receptor beta chains from one sample, sequenced in a study of blood T cell repertoires in COVID-19 (TCRdb year 2020). Libraries were prepared through the immunoSEQ multiplex PCR assay. TCRdb stores this immuneACCESS table with in-frame sequences only. Part of the clones is absent; in the studies checked, under half of the shortfall reflects unresolved V genes, and no reason is known for the rest. In all, the sample holds 280,000 or so clones, and around 88% of those were seen once. The top ten clones comprise around 5.8% of the sample. Sequencing input: PBMCs or T cells enriched from blood (not recorded which). The receptors derive from a woman between 40 and 55 years old who had recovered from COVID-19.

V gene TRBV28 combines with J gene TRBJ1-5; 8 nucleotides line up with TRBD1. This CDR3 is 18 amino acids long. CDR1 MDHEN and CDR2 SYDVKM come from the germline V gene. The CDR3: CAGSGSGWTGSFYQPQHF. CDR3 nucleotides: TGTGCGGGGTCTGGGAGTGGGTGGACAGGGAGTTTCTACCAGCCCCAGCATTTT.

V and J are TRBV4-1 and TRBJ2-7; tentatively, D is TRBD2 (5 bases). The length of the CDR3 is 16 residues. Between the trimmed V and J ends, which lost 1 base and 7 bases, there was a span of 20 bases. Germline values: CDR1 MGHRA, CDR2 YSYEKL. DNA of the CDR3: TGCGCCAGCAGCCAAGGAGTGAGCGGCCTCTCGGGTGAGCAGTACTTC. Its protein is CASSQGVSGLSGEQYF.

The rearrangement joins TRBV28 to TRBJ2-5; 11 bases are a match to TRBD2. The CDR3 spans 16 residues. CDR1 and CDR2 from the germline V gene are MDHEN and SYDVKM. V lost 9 bases, J lost 5 bases, and 14 bases stayed unmatched. The CDR3, as DNA: TGTGCCAGTCTTGGGGTTAGCGGGAGGGCCGACGAGACCCAGTACTTC. Protein sequence: CASLGVSGRADETQYF.

The chain uses TRBV5-1 and TRBJ2-2, with TRBD1 matching 8 bases. V trimming: 4 bases; J trimming: 4 bases; junction bases outside the gene matches: 9. The CDR3 covers 16 residues. Germline V gene lookup returns CDR1 SGHRS and CDR2 YFSETQ. The chain's CDR3 is CASSLPPGGGTGELFF. Written as DNA, the CDR3 is TGCGCCAGCAGCCTACCCCCAGGGGGCGGCACCGGGGAGCTGTTTTTT.

The chain employs TRBV3-1 (or the pseudogene TRBV3-2) and TRBJ2-1; D is ambiguous. In germline, CDR1 is LGHDT, CDR2 YNNKEL (reference sequence). This CDR3 comprises 12 residues. Trimming left V 4 bases short and J 8 bases short, with 9 bases between. The CDR3 DNA is TGTGCCAGCAGCCCGGGTAGTTATGAGCAGTTCTTC. Protein product: CASSPGSYEQFF.

There are a few counts of this clone. The J gene is TRBJ2-7, the V gene TRBV30; 10 bases line up with TRBD2. This CDR3 has 14 residues. V shed 5 bases and J 4 bases; nucleotides not matched to a gene: 8. Germline V CDR1 and CDR2: GTSNPN, SVGIG (reference sequence). The CDR3 region has the DNA TGTGCCTGGGTAGGGACTAGCGCCGGTTACGAGCAGTACTTC. Translated: CAWVGTSAGYEQYF.

The chain recombines TRBV28 with TRBJ1-5; possibly TRBD1 for D (6 bases). Trimming shortened V by 3 bases and J by 7 bases, and 13 bases separated the two germline ends. Germline V gives CDR1 MDHEN, CDR2 SYDVKM. The CDR3 loop spans 14 amino acids. CDR3 sequence: CASSFAGANQPQHF. Written as DNA, the CDR3 is TGTGCCAGCAGTTTCGCGGGGGCGAACCAGCCCCAGCATTTT.

This clone was recorded once. The chain joins TRBV7-6 to TRBJ2-6; 7 bases align to TRBD2. The CDR3 loop spans 17 amino acids. Germline V lookup: CDR1 SGHVS, CDR2 FNYEAQ. V was clipped by 1 base and J by 2 bases; unmatched bases: 5. Written as DNA, the CDR3 is TGTGCCAGCAGCTTAGTTGGGGGGGGTACTGGGGCCAACGTCCTGACTTTC. It translates to CASSLVGGGTGANVLTF.

This clone appeared once. The J gene is TRBJ2-3, the V gene TRBV6-5, with D possibly being TRBD2 (6 bases). This CDR3 has 16 residues. Germline lookup yields CDR1 MNHEY and CDR2 SVGAGI. The V and J ends lost 0 bases and 6 bases respectively, with 16 bases between them. The CDR3 DNA reads TGTGCCAGCAGTTACTCGAACGGGGGACCCTCGGATACGCAGTATTTT. Amino acids: CASSYSNGGPSDTQYF.

This clone has just one count. The genes are TRBV19 and TRBJ2-1; TRBD1 is a possible D gene (5 bases). The CDR3 sequence is 15 residues long. Germline lookup yields CDR1 LNHDA and CDR2 SQIVND (reference sequence). Trimming pared 3 bases from V and 4 bases from J, leaving 13 bases between. The CDR3 sequence is CASSIVQGMYNEQFF. In nucleotides, the CDR3 is TGTGCCAGTAGTATTGTCCAGGGTATGTACAATGAGCAGTTCTTC.

The chain couples TRBV5-1 to TRBJ1-2, with 8 bases lining up with TRBD1. V lost 4 bases to trimming and J lost 4 bases; unmatched junction nucleotides: 3. From germline, CDR1 is SGHRS and CDR2 YFSETQ. This CDR3 comprises 13 residues. The CDR3: CASSRDRIYGYTF. The CDR3 bases are TGCGCCAGCAGCAGGGACAGGATCTATGGCTACACCTTC. The whole variable domain, remainder taken from reference TRBV5-1 and TRBJ1-2, is KAGVTQTPRYLIKTRGQQVTLSCSPISGHRSVSWYQQTPGQGLQFLFEYFSETQRNKGNFPGRFSGRQFSNSRSEMNVSTLELGDSALYLCASSRDRIYGYTFGSGTRLTVV.

The rearrangement joins TRBV28 to TRBJ2-5; no clear D gene. Trimming stripped 6 bases from V and 4 bases from J, with 15 bases between. Germline lookup yields CDR1 MDHEN and CDR2 SYDVKM. The CDR3 consists of 14 residues. The CDR3 DNA sequence: TGTGCCAGCAGCGATACATTTCTTTTAGAGACCCAGTACTTC. Translation gives CASSDTFLLETQYF. Supplemented by reference TRBV28 and TRBJ2-5, the full variable domain reads DVKVTQSSRYLVKRTGEKVFLECVQDMDHENMFWYRQDPGLGLRLIYFSYDVKMKEKGDIPEGYSVSREKKERFSLILESASTNQTSMYLCASSDTFLLETQYFGPGTRLLVL.

Concerning this clone itself: Other DNA sequences in the same sample also yield this CDR3. The chain employs TRBV7-2 and TRBJ2-1; 8 nucleotides line up with TRBD1. This CDR3 has 14 amino acids. The ends lost 5 bases at V and 5 bases at J; junction bases unmatched: 5. The germline V gene encodes CDR1 SGHTA and CDR2 FQGNSA. Here the CDR3 reads CASSPGQGHNEQFF. The DNA for the CDR3 is TGTGCCAGCAGCCCAGGACAGGGCCACAATGAGCAGTTCTTC.

This clone was counted once. The V gene is TRBV21-1, the J gene TRBJ2-1; TRBD2 was called by the table and not checked on the DNA. TRBV21-1 is a pseudogene segment. The CDR3 length is 15 residues. Here the CDR3 reads CANRLATPSYNEQFF. CDR3 sequence (DNA): TGTGCCAACCGTCTAGCAACACCCTCCTACAATGAGCAGTTCTTC.

The gene calls are TRBV6-5 and TRBJ2-1; 7 bases agree with TRBD2. Losses at the gene ends were 2 bases for V and 2 bases for J; bases not matched to a gene: 6. The CDR3 totals 16 residues. Germline V gene data show CDR1 as MNHEY and CDR2 as SVGAGI. In nucleotides, the CDR3 is TGTGCCAGCAGTTACCGTCCTAGCGGACCCTACAATGAGCAGTTCTTC. This gives the protein CASSYRPSGPYNEQFF.

The chain couples TRBV3-1 (or the pseudogene TRBV3-2) to TRBJ2-6; 9 positions agree with TRBD2. Germline CDR1 is LGHDT and CDR2 is YNNKEL (reference sequence). V was clipped by 7 bases and J by 0 bases; unmatched bases: 13. CDR3 length equals 19 residues. The CDR3 DNA follows: TGTGCCAGCACCTTCAACGTTGGCGGGGGGGTCTCTGGGGCCAACGTCCTGACTTTC. Translated, it gives CASTFNVGGGVSGANVLTF.

The chain has TRBV2 and TRBJ2-7; 10 bases are a match to TRBD1. CDR3 length: 14 residues. Trimming cost V 7 bases and J 6 bases; bases outside gene matches: 9. Germline values: CDR1 SNHLY, CDR2 FYNNEI. Written as DNA, the CDR3 is TGTGCCAGCAACCGGCGACAGGGGGCGGCCGAGCAGTACTTC. Amino acids: CASNRRQGAAEQYF.

V gene TRBV7-9 combines with J gene TRBJ1-5; no clear D. Per germline, CDR1 SEHNR and CDR2 FQNEAQ (reference sequence). The CDR3 extends over 13 amino acids. V lost 1 base, J lost 5 bases, and 6 bases lay in between. CDR3 in DNA: TGTGCCAGCAGCTTAGGTCTATATCAGCCCCAGCATTTT. Its protein is CASSLGLYQPQHF.

The genes are TRBV19 and TRBJ2-5, with 8 bases that match TRBD2. The CDR3 is 14 amino acids. The germline V gene encodes CDR1 LNHDA and CDR2 SQIVND (reference sequence). V was clipped by 7 bases and J by 1 base; unmatched bases: 5. The CDR3 loop is CASNGAGAQETQYF. CDR3 nucleotide sequence: TGTGCCAGTAACGGAGCGGGAGCCCAAGAGACCCAGTACTTC. The full variable domain, with the rest looked up from reference TRBV19 and TRBJ2-5, is DGGITQSPKYLFRKEGQNVTLSCEQNLNHDAMYWYRQDPGQGLRLIYYSQIVNDFQKGDIAEGYSVSREKKESFPLTVTSAQKNPTAFYLCASNGAGAQETQYFGPGTRLLVL.

This chain links TRBV13 with TRBJ1-3, with unresolved D. Trimming cost V 5 bases and J 2 bases, with 10 bases left between them. This CDR3 region has 14 residues. From germline, CDR1 is PRHDT and CDR2 FYEKMQ (reference sequence). In DNA form, the CDR3 reads TGTGCCAGCAGCCAGAGGGCACCTGGAAACACCATATATTTT. It codes for CASSQRAPGNTIYF.